This T cell receptor beta chain was profiled in a study of T cell repertoires in cytomegalovirus infection (dated 2019 in TCRdb). For the study in its entirety: Peptide stimulations targeted recently identified HLA-C-restricted CMV epitopes, whose presentation resists viral immunomodulation, together with well-studied HLA-B-restricted epitopes. The HLA type of each donor mattered for the analysis, because public TCR beta signatures pointed to carriage of CMV infection along with the matching HLA type.

As concerns this clonotype: Its antigen is currently not known. No clone much larger than this one lies a single base away; base qualities are absent.

CDR1 and CDR2 are read off the germline V gene as MNHNS and SASEGT. V sheds 5 bases and J sheds 7 bases, leaving 17 bases between their ends. Including the terminal cysteine and phenylalanine, the CDR3 comprises 15 residues. Just the 45-base CDR3 DNA is kept, in frame starting at base 1. Overall study outcomes, separate from this receptor: In the ex vivo response, HLA-C-restricted CMV-specific TCR beta clonotypes were dominant, and in two of eight donors the single most frequent clonotype came from this HLA-C-restricted group. In both this cohort and an independent cohort of 300 to 450 donors, the cumulative frequency of public TCR beta family members distinguished carriers of CMV infection plus the relevant HLA type.

Explained via the paper, the treatment or condition label denotes: in vitro stimulation with specific CMV peptide epitopes to enrich CMV-specific T cells. TCRdb shows the sequencer as Illumina HiSeq 1500. TCRdb reran the public reads through fastp at Q25 and MiXCR, keeping productive beta chains. Here each entry gathers all rows of one CDR3 protein and keeps the most common genes and DNA. For this sample the table gives about 830,000 distinct CDR3 sequences, of which 32% were detected only once. The top ten constitute around 11% of the sample. In this chain, TRBV6-1 is recombined with TRBJ1-4; confidence is insufficient to name the D gene. The TCR comes from a human donor in good health (CMV status not recorded). Some clones in this sample may be carry-over from other donors' samples. This sample comprised cultured CD8+ T cells from PBMCs, obtained from culture after CMV antigen stimulation. The CDR3 sequence is CASSPPGSLGEKLFF. The DNA sequence is given as TGTGCCAGCAGTCCCCCCGGCTCCCTTGGTGAAAAACTGTTTTTT.